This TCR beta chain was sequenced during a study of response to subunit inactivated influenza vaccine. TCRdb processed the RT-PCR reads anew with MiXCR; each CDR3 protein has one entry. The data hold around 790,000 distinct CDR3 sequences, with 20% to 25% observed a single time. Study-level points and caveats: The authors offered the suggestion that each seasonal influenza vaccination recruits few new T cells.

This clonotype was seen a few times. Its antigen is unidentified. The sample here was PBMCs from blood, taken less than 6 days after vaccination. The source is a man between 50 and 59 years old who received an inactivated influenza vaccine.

The CDR3 DNA reads TGCAGTGCGCGAATTCACAGATTTCATCAGCCCCAGCATTTT. This gives the protein CSARIHRFHQPQHF. The V and J genes are TRBV20-1 and TRBJ1-5; no firm D call. CDR3 size: 14 residues. Trimming took 6 bases from V and 5 from J, leaving 17 bases between them. CDR1 DFQATT and CDR2 SNEGSKA come from the germline V gene (reference sequence).